A single sample gave rise to the 3 T cell receptor beta chains below, sequenced in a study of blood T cell repertoires in COVID-19. The repertoire was sequenced with immunoSEQ multiplex PCR; TCRdb's copy has only in-frame clones and lacks some. Of just over 300,000 clones listed, about nine tenths were seen once; the top ten hold 3.5% to 4.5%. Material: PBMCs or T cells enriched from blood (not recorded which). Source of these receptors: a man in his thirties or forties who had recovered from COVID-19.

The chain's CDR3 is CSASRRATNEKLFF. CDR3 in DNA: TGCAGTGCTAGTCGCCGGGCAACTAATGAAAAACTGTTTTTT. The rearrangement links TRBV20-1 to TRBJ1-4; D is uncertain. This CDR3 has 14 amino acids. The V gene lost 3 bases and the J gene lost 0 bases, with 8 bases spanning the gap. CDR1 DFQATT and CDR2 SNEGSKA come from the germline V gene (reference sequence).

The V and J genes are TRBV19 and TRBJ2-1, with 12 bases fitting TRBD2. The CDR3 runs 16 residues. Germline V CDR1 and CDR2: LNHDA, SQIVND (reference sequence). V was pared by 4 bases and J by 5 bases, with 6 bases of the junction left unmatched. The CDR3, as DNA: TGTGCCAGTAGTAATCCTAGCGGGAGGGCCCACAATGAGCAGTTCTTC. Protein sequence: CASSNPSGRAHNEQFF.

This chain joins TRBV11-3 and TRBJ2-2, with 7 nucleotides matching TRBD1. With V trimmed by 0 bases and J by 4 bases, 5 bases remained unmatched. The germline gives CDR1 SGHNT, CDR2 YENEEA. The length of the CDR3 is 16 residues. The CDR3 reads CASSLDDRDVTGELFF. Written as DNA, the CDR3 is TGTGCCAGCAGCTTAGATGACAGGGATGTCACCGGGGAGCTGTTTTTT.